This is a list of T cell receptor beta chains from one sample in a study of blood T cell repertoires in COVID-19. Measured with immunoSEQ multiplex PCR; TCRdb has only the in-frame clones, and not every one. Altogether some 100,000 clones are present, 85% being singletons, with the ten largest covering around 13%. Sequenced input: peripheral blood. All receptors derive from a human donor in a cohort sampled during active COVID-19. Each CDR3 is given with its conserved first and last residue. A D gene is named only where the DNA matches it firmly. Clone size, where shown, is once, few, many, or a class for clones that have expanded.

j_gene,d_gene,len,v_gene,abundance,CDR3aa,CDR3nt
TRBJ2-5,.,14,TRBV3-1/TRBV3-2,.,CASSQAGPQETQYF,TGTGCCAGCAGCCAAGCAGGGCCCCAAGAGACCCAGTACTTC
TRBJ2-1,TRBD2,15,TRBV9,.,CASRPTSGWGNEQFF,TGTGCCAGCAGACCAACTAGCGGGTGGGGCAATGAGCAGTTCTTC
TRBJ1-4,.,16,TRBV13,once,CASSYHGTLGNEKLFF,TGTGCCAGCAGCTACCATGGGACATTAGGCAATGAAAAACTGTTTTTT
TRBJ2-7,TRBD2,15,TRBV2,.,CASSAGTSGTYEQYF,TGTGCCAGCAGTGCCGGGACTAGCGGAACCTACGAGCAGTACTTC
TRBJ2-2,.,14,TRBV4-3,.,CASSLIANTGELFF,TGCGCCAGCAGCCTCATAGCGAACACCGGGGAGCTGTTTTTT
TRBJ2-7,.,12,TRBV29-1,once,CSAGGGTGEQYF,TGCAGCGCAGGGGGGGGGACCGGCGAGCAGTACTTC
TRBJ2-1,.,14,TRBV7-9,.,CASSLSGPSNEQFF,TGTGCCAGCAGCTTAAGCGGGCCCAGCAATGAGCAGTTCTTC
TRBJ1-6,.,15,TRBV7-2,.,CASSLGGEYNSPLHF,TGTGCCAGCAGCTTAGGTGGAGAGTATAATTCACCCCTCCACTTT
TRBJ2-7,.,12,TRBV10-2,once,CASSGQTYEQYF,TGCGCCAGCAGCGGACAGACCTACGAGCAGTACTTC
TRBJ1-2,.,13,TRBV5-3,few,CASPSIPGYGYTF,TGTGCCAGCCCTTCTATCCCGGGCTATGGCTACACCTTC
TRBJ1-6,TRBD1,14,TRBV6-6,.,CASTSQGSSSPLHF,TGTGCCAGTACTTCACAGGGGAGTAGTTCACCCCTCCACTTT